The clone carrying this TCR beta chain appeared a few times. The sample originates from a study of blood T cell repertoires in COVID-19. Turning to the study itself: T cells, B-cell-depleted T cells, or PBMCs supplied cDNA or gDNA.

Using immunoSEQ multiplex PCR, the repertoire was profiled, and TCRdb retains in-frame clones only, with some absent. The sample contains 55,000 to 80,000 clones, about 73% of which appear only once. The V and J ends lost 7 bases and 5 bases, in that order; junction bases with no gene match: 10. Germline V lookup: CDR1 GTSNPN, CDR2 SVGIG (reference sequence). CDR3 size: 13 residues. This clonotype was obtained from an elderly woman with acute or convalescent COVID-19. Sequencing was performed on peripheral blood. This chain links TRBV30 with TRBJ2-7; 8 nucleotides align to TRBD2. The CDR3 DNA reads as TGTGCCTCGTACGGGACTAGTTTTCACGAGCAGTACTTC. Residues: CASYGTSFHEQYF.